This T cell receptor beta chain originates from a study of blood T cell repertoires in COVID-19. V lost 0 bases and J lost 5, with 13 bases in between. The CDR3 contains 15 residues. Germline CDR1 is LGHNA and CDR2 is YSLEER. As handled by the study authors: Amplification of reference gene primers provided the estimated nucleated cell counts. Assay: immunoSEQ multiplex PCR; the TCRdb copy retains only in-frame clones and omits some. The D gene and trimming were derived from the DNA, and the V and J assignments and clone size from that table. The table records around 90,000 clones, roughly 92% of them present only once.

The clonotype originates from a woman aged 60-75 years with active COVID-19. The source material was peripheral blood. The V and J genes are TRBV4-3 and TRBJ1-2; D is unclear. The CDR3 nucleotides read TGCGCCAGCAGCCAAGATCCGGGATTAGGGTATGGCTACACCTTC. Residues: CASSQDPGLGYGYTF.